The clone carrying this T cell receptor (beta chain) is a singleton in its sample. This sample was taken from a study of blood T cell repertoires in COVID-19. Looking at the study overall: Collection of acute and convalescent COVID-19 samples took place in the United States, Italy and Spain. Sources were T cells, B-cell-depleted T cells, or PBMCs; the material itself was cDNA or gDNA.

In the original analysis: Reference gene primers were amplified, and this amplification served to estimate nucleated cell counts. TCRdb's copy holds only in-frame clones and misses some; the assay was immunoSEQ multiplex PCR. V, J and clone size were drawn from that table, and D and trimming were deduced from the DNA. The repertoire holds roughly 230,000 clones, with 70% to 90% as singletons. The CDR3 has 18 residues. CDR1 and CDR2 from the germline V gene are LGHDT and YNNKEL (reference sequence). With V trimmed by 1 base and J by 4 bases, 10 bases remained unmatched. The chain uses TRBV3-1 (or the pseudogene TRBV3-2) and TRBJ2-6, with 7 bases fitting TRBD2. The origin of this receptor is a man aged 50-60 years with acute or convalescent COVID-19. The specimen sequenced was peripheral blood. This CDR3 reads CASSQGSGGSRGANVLTF. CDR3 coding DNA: TGTGCCAGCAGCCAAGGATCGGGGGGTTCAAGAGGGGCCAACGTCCTGACTTTC.